A single sample is the source of the 32 T cell receptor beta chains below, sequenced in a study of CD8+CD57+ T cells in acquired aplastic anemia. According to the study, genomic DNA was the template for TCR beta VDJ and CDR3 profiling. TCRdb used MiXCR to reprocess the reads, holding one entry per CDR3 protein. This sample has 450,000 to 550,000 distinct CDR3 sequences; about a third occur once, and the top ten carry around 0.82%. Patients chosen for sequencing had CD8+CD57+ cells that had expanded, as shown by flow cytometry. What was sequenced was sorted CD4+, CD8+, or CD8+CD57+ T cells (not recorded which) from PBMCs. The receptors derive from a human donor with aplastic anemia.

V usage is TRBV5-5 and J usage is TRBJ2-1, with 8 bases that match TRBD1. The CDR3 totals 17 residues. V gave up 4 bases and J gave up 0 bases; unmatched junction bases: 9. Germline V gene lookup returns CDR1 SGHKS and CDR2 YYEKEE (reference sequence). The chain's CDR3 is CASSRTGTPFSYNEQFF. The CDR3 DNA reads TGTGCCAGCAGCAGGACAGGGACCCCGTTCTCCTACAATGAGCAGTTCTTC.

In its sample, this clonotype was seen many times. V and J are TRBV14 and TRBJ1-6; 8 bases map to TRBD1. This CDR3 has 14 residues. V trimming: 3 bases; J trimming: 7 bases; junction bases outside the gene matches: 2. Germline V gene sequence: CDR1 SGHDN, CDR2 FVKESK. The CDR3 here is CASSHQGANSPLHF. In nucleotides, the CDR3 is TGTGCCAGCAGCCATCAGGGGGCCAATTCACCCCTCCACTTT.

This clonotype was recorded at least ten times. The J gene is TRBJ1-5, the V gene TRBV7-9; D uncertain. CDR3 length: 15 residues. V lost 4 bases to trimming and J lost 5 bases, with 15 bases between them. Germline V gene lookup returns CDR1 SEHNR and CDR2 FQNEAQ (reference sequence). The CDR3 loop is CASSSARTGDQPQHF. The DNA of the CDR3 is TGTGCCAGCAGCTCCGCCAGAACTGGGGATCAGCCCCAGCATTTT.

Remarks on this clonotype: At one boundary the junction diverges from the germline segment, which might be a read error. This chain joins TRBV6-1 and TRBJ1-2; no reliable D call. The CDR3 has 13 residues. Germline V gives CDR1 MNHNS, CDR2 SASEGT. The CDR3 nucleotides are TGTGCCACCAGTGCAGGCAAGACCTATGGCTACACCTTC. As protein: CATSAGKTYGYTF.

The rearrangement joins TRBV24-1 to TRBJ2-2, with a tentative D call TRBD1 (6 bases). Trimming took off 2 bases at V and 5 bases at J, with 14 bases between the two ends. The CDR3 length is 16 residues. Germline CDR1 and CDR2: KGHDR and SFDVKD. The CDR3 DNA is TGTGCCACCAGTGATTCTTCGACAGGACCAACCGGGGAGCTGTTTTTT. This sequence encodes CATSDSSTGPTGELFF.

There are many counts of this clonotype. The chain recombines TRBV20-1 with TRBJ1-5; 8 nucleotides match TRBD1. The V gene end was trimmed by 6 bases and the J gene end by 0 bases; junction bases not matched to a gene: 4. Germline CDR1 is DFQATT and CDR2 is SNEGSKA (reference sequence). The CDR3 length is 14 residues. CDR3 amino acids: CSARGQGSNQPQHF. The CDR3 DNA sequence: TGCAGTGCGCGTGGACAGGGTAGCAATCAGCCCCAGCATTTT.

This clonotype has a handful of counts. This chain links TRBV7-9 with TRBJ2-2; D is possibly TRBD1 (5 bases). This CDR3 is 15 amino acids long. Trimming removed 7 bases from V and 1 base from J, with 13 bases in between. CDR1 and CDR2 from the germline V gene are SEHNR and FQNEAQ (reference sequence). The CDR3 here is CASTKGRQNTGELFF. DNA for the CDR3: TGTGCCAGCACCAAGGGGCGACAGAACACCGGGGAGCTGTTTTTT. The entire variable domain, with the rest obtained from reference TRBV7-9 and TRBJ2-2, is as follows: DTGVSQNPRHKITKRGQNVTFRCDPISEHNRLYWYRQTLGQGPEFLTYFQNEAQLEKSRLLSDRFSAERPKGSFSTLEIQRTEQGDSAMYLCASTKGRQNTGELFFGEGSRLTVL.

The V call is TRBV5-1, the J call TRBJ1-1; D ambiguous. Trimming took 2 bases from V and 1 from J, leaving 12 bases between them. Looked up from germline, CDR1 is SGHRS and CDR2 is YFSETQ. This CDR3 spans 15 amino acids. The CDR3 coding sequence is TGCGCCAGCAGCTTTGACACCTCCGAGAACACTGAAGCTTTCTTT. This gives the protein CASSFDTSENTEAFF.

The sample holds many counts of this clonotype. The chain is built from TRBV7-9 and TRBJ2-3; D ambiguous. Germline values: CDR1 SEHNR, CDR2 FQNEAQ (reference sequence). The CDR3 is made up of 12 amino acids. V lost 5 bases and J 3 bases, leaving 6 bases between the germline ends. CDR3 sequence reads: CASSPVTDTQYF. The CDR3, as DNA: TGTGCCAGCAGCCCCGTGACAGATACGCAGTATTTT.

This clonotype was recorded at least ten times. The rearrangement joins TRBV19 to TRBJ1-5; D not resolved. V was trimmed by 3 bases and J by 0 bases, leaving 6 bases between them. This CDR3 is 14 amino acids long. Germline V gene lookup returns CDR1 LNHDA and CDR2 SQIVND (reference sequence). The CDR3, as DNA: TGTGCCAGTAGTATTCAGTATAGCAATCAGCCCCAGCATTTT. Translation gives CASSIQYSNQPQHF. Full variable domain (missing parts from reference TRBV19 and TRBJ1-5): DGGITQSPKYLFRKEGQNVTLSCEQNLNHDAMYWYRQDPGQGLRLIYYSQIVNDFQKGDIAEGYSVSREKKESFPLTVTSAQKNPTAFYLCASSIQYSNQPQHFGDGTRLSIL.

The V call is TRBV4-1, the J call TRBJ1-4; D uncertain. V was clipped by 1 base and J by 8 bases, with 20 bases between them. This CDR3 has 17 amino acids. Germline CDR1 MGHRA, CDR2 YSYEKL. The CDR3 is CASSQVDMGLISEKLFF. In DNA form, the CDR3 reads TGCGCCAGCAGCCAAGTAGATATGGGTTTGATTAGCGAAAAACTGTTTTTT.

V and J are TRBV7-2 and TRBJ1-1, with D possibly being TRBD1 (6 bases). The CDR3 spans 15 residues. Trimming cost V 5 bases and J 1 base, with 14 bases left between them. Germline loops: CDR1 SGHTA, CDR2 FQGNSA. This CDR3 reads CASSPFLTGNTEAFF. The DNA for the CDR3 is TGTGCCAGCAGCCCTTTTTTGACAGGGAACACTGAAGCTTTCTTT.

The chain joins TRBV12-3 or TRBV12-4 to TRBJ2-2, with D uncertain. The length of the CDR3 is 12 residues. Trimming cost V 7 bases and J 1 base, with 4 bases left between them. CDR3: CASTGNTGELFF. In DNA, the CDR3 is TGTGCCAGCACCGGGAACACCGGGGAGCTGTTTTTT.

This clonotype was detected a few times. This chain joins TRBV5-6 and TRBJ2-7, with TRBD1 identical over 10 bases. Germline loops: CDR1 SGHDT, CDR2 YYEEEE. With 5 bases clipped from V and 2 bases from J, the junction kept 7 bases outside the gene matches. The CDR3 extends over 15 amino acids. CDR3 sequence reads: CASSLTGGATYEQYF. The CDR3 DNA sequence: TGTGCCAGCAGTCTGACAGGGGGCGCAACCTACGAGCAGTACTTC.

This clonotype was observed a handful of times. The chain couples TRBV7-2 to TRBJ1-2; D gene ambiguous. The CDR3 consists of 16 residues. Trimming pared 5 bases from V and 1 base from J, leaving 17 bases between. Germline assignment: CDR1 SGHTA and CDR2 FQGNSA. The CDR3 loop reads CASSRTSGNLNYGYTF. DNA of the CDR3: TGTGCCAGCAGCCGGACTTCCGGGAACCTTAACTATGGCTACACCTTC.

This sequence joins TRBV7-7 and TRBJ2-5, with 9 bases that match TRBD1. CDR1 and CDR2 (germline): SSHAT, FNYEAQ (reference sequence). V shed 5 bases, J shed 4 bases, and the junction held 2 bases outside the gene matches. The CDR3 runs 13 residues. The CDR3 nucleotides are TGTGCCAGCAGCACGACAGGGGGAGAGACCCAGTACTTC. This encodes CASSTTGGETQYF.

The V call is TRBV5-1, the J call TRBJ2-5; 9 positions match TRBD1. Germline values: CDR1 SGHRS, CDR2 YFSETQ. V lost 3 bases and J lost 0; bases outside the gene matches: 6. This CDR3 spans 16 amino acids. The DNA of the CDR3 is TGCGCCAGCAGCTCGCGGGACAGGGTGTACCAAGAGACCCAGTACTTC. The encoded protein is CASSSRDRVYQETQYF.

This clonotype was picked up many times. The J gene is TRBJ1-2, the V gene TRBV19; TRBD1 might be the D (5 bases). Trimming left V 5 bases short and J 2 bases short, with 21 bases between. The germline CDR1 and CDR2 sequences are LNHDA and SQIVND (reference sequence). This CDR3 is 17 amino acids long. As DNA, the CDR3 is TGTGCCAGTAGTCCCCCGGGGGTAAATTCCGGGAACTATGGCTACACCTTC. Its protein is CASSPPGVNSGNYGYTF. The full variable domain, with the rest looked up from reference TRBV19 and TRBJ1-2, is DGGITQSPKYLFRKEGQNVTLSCEQNLNHDAMYWYRQDPGQGLRLIYYSQIVNDFQKGDIAEGYSVSREKKESFPLTVTSAQKNPTAFYLCASSPPGVNSGNYGYTFGSGTRLTVV.

The chain uses TRBV20-1 and TRBJ2-7; 10 positions agree with TRBD2. The CDR3 runs 14 residues. Germline V gives CDR1 DFQATT, CDR2 SNEGSKA (reference sequence). Trimming took 5 bases from V and 7 from J; bases not matched to a gene: 11. CDR3 sequence reads: CSAQGPSGSKEQYF. The CDR3 region has the DNA TGCAGTGCTCAGGGGCCTAGCGGGAGTAAAGAGCAGTACTTC.

The chain uses TRBV25-1 and TRBJ1-2; D is undetermined. The germline V gene has CDR1 MGHDK and CDR2 SYGVNS. The CDR3 is made up of 12 amino acids. Trimming removed 1 base from V and 2 bases from J, with 2 bases in between. This CDR3 reads CASSELNYGYTF. The CDR3 DNA is TGTGCCAGCAGTGAATTAAACTATGGCTACACCTTC.

This clonotype has at least ten counts. The V and J genes are TRBV12-3 or TRBV12-4 and TRBJ1-2; 7 bases map to TRBD1. This CDR3 has 13 residues. The V gene end was trimmed by 6 bases and the J gene end by 8 bases; junction bases not matched to a gene: 9. The CDR3 DNA reads TGTGCCAGCAGCCGCAGACAGGGAGGCGGCTACACCTTC. This codes for CASSRRQGGGYTF.

Remarks on this clonotype: A junction end diverges from the germline sequence, so it may reflect a read error. The rearrangement joins TRBV19 to TRBJ2-1; D gene ambiguous. Germline loops: CDR1 LNHDA, CDR2 SQIVND (reference sequence). This CDR3 has 14 residues. Written as DNA, the CDR3 is TGTGCCTGGAGAGAGGATACCCTCACCAATGAGCAGCTCTTC. The encoded protein is CAWREDTLTNEQLF.

This clonotype was seen repeatedly, ten times or more. The chain employs TRBV9 and TRBJ2-5; 7 positions agree with TRBD2. In germline, CDR1 is SGDLS, CDR2 YYNGEE. The CDR3 runs 13 residues. V shed 3 bases and J 2 bases; nucleotides not matched to a gene: 1. CDR3 in DNA: TGTGCCAGCAGCGGGACTAGACAAGAGACCCAGTACTTC. Amino acid sequence: CASSGTRQETQYF.

Concerning this clonotype itself: A much larger clone differs by one base, so this may be a read error. In this CDR3 the conserved last residue, phenylalanine or tryptophan, is missing, so a read error is likely. The CDR3 nucleotides read TGTGCCAGTAGTATAGTGGAGGGCGCAACAGGGGCCAACGTCCTGACTCTC. Its translation: CASSIVEGATGANVLTL. This chain connects TRBV19 to TRBJ2-6; TRBD2 is a possible D gene (6 bases). Trimming pared 1 base from V and 4 bases from J, leaving 14 bases between. Germline CDR1 is LNHDA and CDR2 is SQIVND (reference sequence). CDR3 size: 17 residues.

This clonotype has ten or more counts. V gene TRBV10-3 combines with J gene TRBJ2-6; 11 positions match TRBD1. V trimming: 10 bases; J trimming: 1 base; junction bases outside the gene matches: 6. From germline, CDR1 is ENHRY and CDR2 SYGVKD. The CDR3 length is 16 residues. CDR3 coding DNA: TGTGCCACCGGGGGGACAGGGGGGTCTGGGGCCAACGTCCTGACTTTC. This translates into CATGGTGGSGANVLTF.

CDR3 DNA: TGTGCTAGTGGTTTGCCCCTAAATGAGCAGTTCTTC. Protein product: CASGLPLNEQFF. The gene calls are TRBV12-5 and TRBJ2-1; the D is unclear. CDR1 and CDR2 (germline): LGHNT, FRNRAP. Between the trimmed V and J ends, which lost 2 bases and 7 bases, there was a span of 6 bases. The CDR3 consists of 12 residues.

The chain uses TRBV2 and TRBJ2-5; 7 nucleotides align to TRBD2. There are 13 residues in the CDR3. The J segment lost 9 bases and the V segment lost 6 bases, leaving 10 bases of the junction unmatched. CDR1 and CDR2 (germline): SNHLY, FYNNEI. The CDR3 reads CASRLGRDQPQYF. DNA of the CDR3: TGTGCCAGCAGGCTAGGGAGGGATCAGCCCCAGTACTTC.

In this sample, this clonotype turned up a few times. The V gene is TRBV24-1, the J gene TRBJ2-7; D unresolved. CDR1 KGHDR and CDR2 SFDVKD come from the germline V gene. V lost 3 bases and J 6 bases, leaving 14 bases between the germline ends. The CDR3 has 14 amino acids. CDR3 protein: CATSDPRNNVEQYF. In DNA, the CDR3 is TGTGCCACCAGTGATCCCCGAAACAACGTCGAGCAGTACTTC.

This clonotype has more than one count but fewer than ten. With a much larger clone just one base away, this may be a read error. J is TRBJ1-2 and V is TRBV20-1, with D tentatively TRBD1 (6 bases). With 5 bases removed from V and 7 bases from J, the gap between germline ends came to 14 bases. Germline CDR1 DFQATT, CDR2 SNEGSKA (reference sequence). The CDR3 has 12 residues. CDR3 sequence reads: CSAGGQIRGYTF. The DNA for the CDR3 is TGCAGTGCTGGGGGACAAATACGTGGCTACACCTTC.

This chain connects TRBV20-1 to TRBJ1-1; no clear D. Trimming shortened V by 3 bases and J by 4 bases, and 9 bases separated the two germline ends. The CDR3 runs to 12 residues. The germline V gene encodes CDR1 DFQATT and CDR2 SNEGSKA (reference sequence). The CDR3 reads CSASRVVTEAFF. The CDR3 DNA reads TGCAGTGCTAGTCGGGTAGTCACTGAAGCTTTCTTT.

The rearrangement uses TRBV13 and TRBJ2-4; D not resolved. V was shortened by 5 bases and J by 7 bases, with 12 bases between the two germline ends. The CDR3 contains 13 residues. Germline-derived CDR1 and CDR2 are PRHDT and FYEKMQ (reference sequence). DNA of the CDR3: TGTGCCAGCAGCAATAGAATCCCCAACATTCAGTACTTC. Protein: CASSNRIPNIQYF. The whole variable domain, filled in from reference TRBV13 and TRBJ2-4, reads AAGVIQSPRHLIKEKRETATLKCYPIPRHDTVYWYQQGPGQDPQFLISFYEKMQSDKGSIPDRFSAQQFSDYHSELNMSSLELGDSALYFCASSNRIPNIQYFGAGTRLSVL.

The chain employs TRBV25-1 and TRBJ2-7; the D gene is possibly TRBD1 (5 bases). With 6 bases removed from V and 2 bases from J, the gap between germline ends came to 17 bases. CDR1 and CDR2 from the germline V gene are MGHDK and SYGVNS. CDR3 length: 15 residues. CDR3 sequence: CASSPPTPGTYEQYF. The CDR3 DNA sequence: TGTGCCAGCAGCCCCCCAACGCCAGGGACCTACGAGCAGTACTTC.